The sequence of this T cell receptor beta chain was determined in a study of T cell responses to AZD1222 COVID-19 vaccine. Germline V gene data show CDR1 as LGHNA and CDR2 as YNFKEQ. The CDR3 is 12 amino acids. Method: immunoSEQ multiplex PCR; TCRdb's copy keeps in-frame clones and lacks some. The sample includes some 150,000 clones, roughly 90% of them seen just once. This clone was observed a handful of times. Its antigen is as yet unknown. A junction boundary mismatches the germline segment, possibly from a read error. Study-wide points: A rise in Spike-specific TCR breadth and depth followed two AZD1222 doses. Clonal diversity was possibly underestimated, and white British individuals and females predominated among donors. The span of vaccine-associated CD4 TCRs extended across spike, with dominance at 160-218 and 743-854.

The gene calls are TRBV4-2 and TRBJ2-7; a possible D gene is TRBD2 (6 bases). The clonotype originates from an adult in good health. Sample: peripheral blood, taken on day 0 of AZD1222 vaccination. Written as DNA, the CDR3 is TGTGCCAGCAGCCAAGATCGGGGGACTTTATGGTTC. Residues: CASSQDRGTLWF.